Listed here is a single T cell receptor (beta chain). Self-reported history from a screening survey and questionnaire set each donor's cohort. This sample stems from a study of blood T cell repertoires in COVID-19. The wider study: Sites in the United States, Italy and Spain provided acute and convalescent COVID-19 samples. T cells, B-cell-depleted T cells, or PBMCs supplied cDNA or gDNA.

Losses at the gene ends were 2 bases for V and 10 bases for J; bases not matched to a gene: 7. Germline V gene data show CDR1 as MNHEY and CDR2 as SMNVEV (reference sequence). The CDR3 runs 13 residues. In the study's own analysis: Estimation of nucleated cell counts was performed using reference gene primer amplification. The method was immunoSEQ multiplex PCR; TCRdb's version includes in-frame clones alone and lacks a portion of them. The D gene and trimming were derived from the DNA, and the V and J assignments and clone size from that table. Of 200,000 to 250,000 clones in the sample, 88% were seen once.

The chain is built from TRBV27 and TRBJ1-1; 7 nucleotides line up with TRBD1. Sequenced input: PBMCs or T cells enriched from blood (not recorded which). The sequence came from a woman between 50 and 59 years old with acute COVID-19. The CDR3 protein is CASSLGAGGRAFF. In nucleotides, the CDR3 is TGTGCCAGCAGTTTAGGGGCAGGGGGACGAGCTTTCTTT.